This is a list of T cell receptor beta chains from one sample in a study of OX40 agonist ivuxolimab in advanced cancers. Generated by immunoSEQ multiplex PCR, the TCRdb table keeps only in-frame clones and is missing some. Seen here are 50,000 or so clones, around 83% observed once, and the top ten hold over 4%. The sample was CD4+ or CD8+ T cells sorted from blood, taken in a trial of the OX40 agonist ivuxolimab. These receptors were taken from an adult with an advanced solid tumor such as melanoma, head and neck, liver or kidney cancer. Both conserved end residues are part of each CDR3. A D gene is named only where the DNA matches it firmly. Clone size is given for some rows only: seen once, a few or many times, or a class if the clone is expanded.

D: .; V: TRBV9; J: TRBJ2-7; size: .; DNA: TGTGCCAGCAGCGTAGAAGGGGACGGAACCTACGAGCAGTACTTC; CDR3: CASSVEGDGTYEQYF
D: .; V: TRBV29-1; J: TRBJ2-4; size: .; DNA: TGCAGCGCCCGGGACACCGCCAAAAACATTCAGTACTTC; CDR3: CSARDTAKNIQYF
D: .; V: TRBV6-5; J: TRBJ2-7; size: .; DNA: TGTGCCAGCAGTTACTCGAGGGGTGCCTACGAGCAGTACTTC; CDR3: CASSYSRGAYEQYF
D: TRBD1; V: TRBV5-4; J: TRBJ2-7; size: once; DNA: TGTGCCAGCAGCTTTGCAGGGACAGGCGAGCAGTACTTC; CDR3: CASSFAGTGEQYF
D: TRBD2; V: TRBV11-1; J: TRBJ2-7; size: .; DNA: TGTGCCAGCAGCCCCCCCGGGGGGGCTCACGAGCAGTACTTC; CDR3: CASSPPGGAHEQYF
D: .; V: TRBV19; J: TRBJ2-7; size: .; DNA: TGTGCCAGCCTCCAGAGGGGTTCCTACGAGCAGTACTTC; CDR3: CASLQRGSYEQYF
D: .; V: TRBV5-1; J: TRBJ1-1; size: .; DNA: TGCGCCAGCAGCCCCCAACAGGGACCCACTGAAGCTTTCTTT; CDR3: CASSPQQGPTEAFF
D: TRBD1; V: TRBV28; J: TRBJ1-1; size: .; DNA: TGTGCCAGCAGCCGAACAGGGGGCGTGTACACTGAAGCTTTCTTT; CDR3: CASSRTGGVYTEAFF
D: .; V: TRBV25-1; J: TRBJ2-1; size: .; DNA: TGTGCCAGCAGTGATACACCGGGTGGGAATGAGCAGTTCTTC; CDR3: CASSDTPGGNEQFF
D: TRBD1; V: TRBV28; J: TRBJ2-4; size: .; DNA: TGTGCCAGCAGTTTCGGACAGGGTGGGGATCAGTACTTC; CDR3: CASSFGQGGDQYF
D: TRBD1; V: TRBV6-1; J: TRBJ1-5; size: .; DNA: TGTGCCAGCAGGGCGGGACAGGGGGGTCAGCCCCAGCATTTT; CDR3: CASRAGQGGQPQHF
D: .; V: TRBV19; J: TRBJ1-1; size: .; DNA: TGTGCCCCTACTACTGGGGGCGTAAGGACTGAAGCTTTCTTT; CDR3: CAPTTGGVRTEAFF
D: .; V: TRBV16; J: TRBJ1-1; size: .; DNA: TGTGCCAGCAGTTCGAACACTGAAGCTTTCTTT; CDR3: CASSSNTEAFF
D: .; V: TRBV2; J: TRBJ2-1; size: .; DNA: TGTGCCACCACTTGGGGGGGGGCCGCTTACAATGAGCAGTTCTTC; CDR3: CATTWGGAAYNEQFF
D: .; V: TRBV12-2; J: TRBJ1-6; size: .; DNA: TGTGCAAGTCGCTTAGATCAGGAGGGGTATAATTCACCCCTCCACTTT; CDR3: CASRLDQEGYNSPLHF
D: TRBD2; V: TRBV2; J: TRBJ2-7; size: .; DNA: TGTGCCAGCAGGGGGACTACCCCCGAGCAGTACTTC; CDR3: CASRGTTPEQYF
D: TRBD1; V: TRBV2; J: TRBJ1-1; size: .; DNA: TGTGCCAGCAGGGGGGACAGAAACACTGAAGCTTTCTTT; CDR3: CASRGDRNTEAFF
D: .; V: TRBV7-8; J: TRBJ1-6; size: .; DNA: TGTGCCAGCAGCCGTGCCCAGGGATCACCCCTCCACTTT; CDR3: CASSRAQGSPLHF
D: .; V: TRBV29-1; J: TRBJ1-1; size: once; DNA: TGCAGCGTGAGTAGGTGGCCTGAAGCTTTCTTT; CDR3: CSVSRWPEAFF
D: .; V: TRBV7-2; J: TRBJ2-2; size: .; DNA: TGTGCCAGCAGCTTACGGGGCGCGAACACCGGGGAGCTGTTTTTT; CDR3: CASSLRGANTGELFF